Listed here are 18 T cell receptor beta chains from one sample, sequenced in a study of T cell changes during pregnancy in multiple sclerosis. Clones were read by immunoSEQ multiplex PCR, and TCRdb kept only the in-frame ones, dropping some. The repertoire includes about 66,000 clones, roughly 90% of them detected once, and roughly 5.7% sits in the top ten. This specimen was CD8+ T cells from peripheral blood mononuclear cells, taken before pregnancy. The origin of the receptors is a female donor with multiple sclerosis, enrolled in a pregnancy study.

The chain couples TRBV6-5 to TRBJ2-3; D is unresolved. The CDR3 contains 12 residues. Looked up from germline, CDR1 is MNHEY and CDR2 is SVGAGI. V was shortened by 6 bases and J by 0 bases, with 4 bases between the two germline ends. The CDR3 DNA reads as TGTGCCAGCAGCTCTAGCACAGATACGCAGTATTTT. As protein: CASSSSTDTQYF.

V usage is TRBV27 and J usage is TRBJ2-7, with a possible D match to TRBD1 (5 bases). Trimming pared 3 bases from V and 5 bases from J, leaving 11 bases between. CDR1 and CDR2 (germline): MNHEY, SMNVEV (reference sequence). The CDR3 is 13 amino acids. CDR3 in DNA: TGTGCCAGCAGTTTGGGCCAGGGTAACGAGCAGTACTTC. It is translated as CASSLGQGNEQYF.

The chain recombines TRBV6-1 with TRBJ1-2, with TRBD1 matching 7 bases. The germline CDR1 and CDR2 sequences are MNHNS and SASEGT. V lost 1 base to trimming and J lost 4 bases; unmatched junction nucleotides: 6. This CDR3 spans 15 amino acids. CDR3 amino acids: CASSEGVRDSYGYTF. CDR3 sequence (DNA): TGTGCCAGCAGTGAAGGGGTCCGGGACAGCTATGGCTACACCTTC.

This rearrangement joins TRBV7-9 to TRBJ2-7; weak D call: TRBD2 (5 bases). The length of the CDR3 is 13 residues. The germline V and J ends were trimmed by 1 base and 5 bases, with 9 bases remaining between them. Germline CDR1 SEHNR, CDR2 FQNEAQ (reference sequence). CDR3 protein: CASSLGGGDEQYF. CDR3 in DNA: TGTGCCAGCAGCTTAGGTGGAGGTGACGAGCAGTACTTC.

The rearrangement links TRBV11-1 to TRBJ2-5, with 8 bases aligning to TRBD2. Losses at the gene ends were 7 bases for V and 1 base for J; bases not matched to a gene: 5. Germline V gives CDR1 SGHAT, CDR2 FQDESV (reference sequence). CDR3 length: 14 residues. The DNA of the CDR3 is TGTGCCAGCACCATCACTAGCGGCCAAGAGACCCAGTACTTC. It is translated as CASTITSGQETQYF.

The chain uses TRBV5-6 and TRBJ1-1; perhaps TRBD1 as D (6 bases). This CDR3 comprises 15 residues. Germline CDR1 and CDR2: SGHDT and YYEEEE. Trimming stripped 4 bases from V and 4 bases from J, with 17 bases between. CDR3 residues: CASSSWGGAVTEAFF. CDR3 in DNA: TGTGCCAGCAGCAGCTGGGGGGGCGCGGTCACTGAAGCTTTCTTT.

The V call is TRBV4-1, the J call TRBJ2-7; 12 nucleotides line up with TRBD2. CDR1 is MGHRA, CDR2 YSYEKL, per germline. CDR3 length: 15 amino acids. V gave up 0 bases and J gave up 3 bases; unmatched junction bases: 0. The CDR3 protein is CASSQELAGGYEQYF. CDR3 coding DNA: TGCGCCAGCAGCCAAGAACTAGCGGGGGGCTACGAGCAGTACTTC.

In nucleotides, the CDR3 is TGTGCCAGCAGCTTAGAGTCAGGGGGTAATGTCGAGACCCAGTACTTC. Translated, it gives CASSLESGGNVETQYF. This chain uses TRBV13 with TRBJ2-5; TRBD1 aligns across 7 bases. The CDR3 runs to 16 residues. From germline, CDR1 is PRHDT and CDR2 FYEKMQ (reference sequence). Trimming took 1 base from V and 5 from J; bases not matched to a gene: 10.

The chain recombines TRBV11-2 with TRBJ2-1; TRBD1 might be the D (6 bases). V was pared by 0 bases and J by 4 bases, with 19 bases between. Germline values: CDR1 SGHAT, CDR2 FQNNGV. This CDR3 has 18 amino acids. The CDR3 loop is CASSLDGWDTSVYNEQFF. As DNA, the CDR3 is TGTGCCAGCAGCTTAGATGGGTGGGACACCTCCGTTTACAATGAGCAGTTCTTC.

V gene TRBV11-2 combines with J gene TRBJ1-1; the D is unclear. The germline V gene has CDR1 SGHAT and CDR2 FQNNGV. The length of the CDR3 is 17 residues. V lost 2 bases and J 0 bases, leaving 16 bases between the germline ends. The CDR3 spells CASSLISPRHMNTEAFF. The CDR3 bases are TGTGCCAGCAGCTTAATTTCTCCGCGACACATGAACACTGAAGCTTTCTTT.

V usage is TRBV7-8 and J usage is TRBJ2-5, with 15 bases fitting TRBD2. The J segment lost 3 bases and the V segment lost 5 bases, leaving 7 bases of the junction unmatched. This CDR3 is built from 17 residues. Germline V gene sequence: CDR1 SGHVS, CDR2 FQNEAQ. The CDR3 nucleotides read TGTGCCAGCAGCGACGGACTAGCGGGGGGGGATGAAGAGACCCAGTACTTC. It codes for CASSDGLAGGDEETQYF.

V and J are TRBV7-9 and TRBJ2-5; no clear D. This CDR3 contains 15 residues. Germline CDR1 and CDR2: SEHNR and FQNEAQ (reference sequence). V dropped 7 bases and J dropped 5 bases, with 20 bases sitting between them. The CDR3 bases are TGTGCCAGCACCTTTCCACTCGGGTCCATGGAGACCCAGTACTTC. Translating gives CASTFPLGSMETQYF.

The chain employs TRBV6-5 and TRBJ2-7; 7 bases are shared with TRBD2. Germline assignment: CDR1 MNHEY and CDR2 SVGAGI. V was clipped by 2 bases and J by 0 bases; unmatched bases: 4. This CDR3 comprises 15 residues. The CDR3 DNA follows: TGTGCCAGCAGTTACGGGGGGGGGACCTCCTACGAGCAGTACTTC. This sequence encodes CASSYGGGTSYEQYF.

A single count supports this clone. The V call is TRBV13, the J call TRBJ1-2; 9 positions agree with TRBD1. The V segment lost 4 bases and the J segment 4 bases; nucleotides outside the gene matches: 10. The CDR3 spans 16 residues. Per germline, CDR1 PRHDT and CDR2 FYEKMQ (reference sequence). CDR3 sequence: CASSSRDRETVYGYTF. The CDR3, as DNA: TGTGCCAGCAGCTCCAGGGACAGGGAAACGGTCTATGGCTACACCTTC.

Only a few counts were recorded for this clone. The chain recombines TRBV10-1 with TRBJ1-4, with 7 nucleotides matching TRBD1. J lost 8 bases, V lost 8 bases, and 8 bases had no gene match. The CDR3 sequence is 13 residues long. Germline lookup yields CDR1 WNHNN and CDR2 SYGVQD (reference sequence). The CDR3 nucleotides are TGCGCCAGCCATGGACAGGAGGTCGAAAAACTGTTTTTT. Encoded protein: CASHGQEVEKLFF.

The rearrangement links TRBV2 to TRBJ2-3; TRBD2 matches at 11 bases. V lost 6 bases to trimming and J lost 2 bases; unmatched junction nucleotides: 4. CDR3 length: 15 amino acids. CDR1 and CDR2 (germline): SNHLY, FYNNEI. The CDR3 spells CASRGTSGFTDTQYF. DNA for the CDR3: TGTGCCAGCAGGGGGACTAGCGGCTTCACAGATACGCAGTATTTT.

The rearrangement uses TRBV5-4 and TRBJ2-1; 10 bases line up with TRBD2. From germline, CDR1 is SGHNT and CDR2 YYREEE (reference sequence). J was trimmed by 5 bases and V by 4 bases; bases with no gene match: 3. This CDR3 comprises 14 residues. CDR3 nucleotide sequence: TGTGCCAGCAGCCAGCGGGGGGGCGACAATGAGCAGTTCTTC. Translated, it gives CASSQRGGDNEQFF.

The count of this clone is one. The chain recombines TRBV25-1 with TRBJ1-1, with D perhaps TRBD1 (5 bases). Trimming took 0 bases from V and 2 from J, leaving 16 bases between them. Germline values: CDR1 MGHDK, CDR2 SYGVNS. The length of the CDR3 is 17 residues. The CDR3 sequence: CASSEYGRVGDNTEAFF. The CDR3 bases are TGTGCCAGCAGTGAATATGGCAGGGTAGGAGATAACACTGAAGCTTTCTTT.